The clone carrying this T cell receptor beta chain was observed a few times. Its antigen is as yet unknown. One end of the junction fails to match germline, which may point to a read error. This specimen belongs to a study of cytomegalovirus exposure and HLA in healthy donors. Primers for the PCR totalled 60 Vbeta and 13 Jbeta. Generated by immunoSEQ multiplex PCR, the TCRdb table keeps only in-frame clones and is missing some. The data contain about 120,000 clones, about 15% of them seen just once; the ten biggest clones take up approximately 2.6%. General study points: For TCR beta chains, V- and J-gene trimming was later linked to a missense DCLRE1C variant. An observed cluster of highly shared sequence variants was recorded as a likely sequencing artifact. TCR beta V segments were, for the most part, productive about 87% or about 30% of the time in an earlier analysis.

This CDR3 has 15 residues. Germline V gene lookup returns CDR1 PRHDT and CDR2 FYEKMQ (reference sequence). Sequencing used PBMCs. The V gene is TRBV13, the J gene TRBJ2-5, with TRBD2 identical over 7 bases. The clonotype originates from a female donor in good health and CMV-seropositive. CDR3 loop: CASSLGSGRGETQYF. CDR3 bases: TGTGCCAGCAGCCTAGGGTCCGGGCGGGGGGAGACCCAGTACTTC.